This entry lists 29 T cell receptor beta chains sequenced from one sample in a study of control samples from healthy donors and cancer patients. Profiling relied on immunoSEQ multiplex PCR, and the TCRdb table lists in-frame clones only, not all of them. The table has around 70,000 clones, under 90% seen once. Sequencing was done on a sample of PBMCs. The receptors derive from a woman between 50 and 59 years old with colorectal cancer.

The gene calls are TRBV7-8 and TRBJ1-4, with a possible D match to TRBD1 (5 bases). The germline V gene has CDR1 SGHVS and CDR2 FQNEAQ. This CDR3 comprises 16 residues. Trimming left V 5 bases short and J 6 bases short, with 19 bases between. In DNA, the CDR3 is TGTGCCAGCAGCCCAGAAAGTACACGGGGCCATGAAAAACTGTTTTTT. Amino acids: CASSPESTRGHEKLFF.

The V and J genes are TRBV5-8 and TRBJ2-5; perhaps TRBD1 as D (6 bases). The germline V gene has CDR1 SGHTS and CDR2 YDEGEE. With 9 bases removed from V and 5 bases from J, the gap between germline ends came to 20 bases. The length of the CDR3 is 14 residues. The CDR3 spells CANRNRGSGETQYF. CDR3 bases: TGTGCCAACAGGAATAGGGGGTCCGGGGAGACCCAGTACTTC. The whole variable domain, remainder taken from reference TRBV5-8 and TRBJ2-5, is EAGVTQSPTHLIKTRGQQATLRCSPISGHTSVYWYQQALGLGLQFLLWYDEGEERNRGNFPPRFSGRQFPNYSSELNVNALELEDSALYLCANRNRGSGETQYFGPGTRLLVL.

In DNA form, the CDR3 reads TGTGCCAGTAGTACAGGGTTTAACACTGAAGCTTTCTTT. Protein sequence: CASSTGFNTEAFF. The chain recombines TRBV19 with TRBJ1-1; possible D gene TRBD1, 5 bases. V lost 4 bases to trimming and J lost 2 bases, with 8 bases between them. Germline loops: CDR1 LNHDA, CDR2 SQIVND (reference sequence). CDR3 length equals 13 residues.

This chain joins TRBV19 and TRBJ2-1; a weak D match, TRBD1 (5 bases). This CDR3 is 13 amino acids long. CDR1 is LNHDA and CDR2 is SQIVND in the germline V gene (reference sequence). V lost 3 bases, J lost 5 bases, and 8 bases lay in between. In DNA form, the CDR3 reads TGTGCCAGTAGTATCGGCAGGGACAATGAGCAGTTCTTC. This encodes CASSIGRDNEQFF. Using reference TRBV19 and TRBJ2-1 for the parts outside the CDR3, the full variable domain is DGGITQSPKYLFRKEGQNVTLSCEQNLNHDAMYWYRQDPGQGLRLIYYSQIVNDFQKGDIAEGYSVSREKKESFPLTVTSAQKNPTAFYLCASSIGRDNEQFFGPGTRLTVL.

The rearrangement joins TRBV29-1 to TRBJ2-5; unclear D gene. Trimming stripped 3 bases from V and 5 bases from J, with 7 bases between. Germline V gene sequence: CDR1 SQVTM, CDR2 ANQGSEA. The CDR3 has 11 amino acids. CDR3 in amino acids: CSVEVYETQYF. The DNA for the CDR3 is TGCAGCGTTGAGGTGTATGAGACCCAGTACTTC.

The chain recombines TRBV27 with TRBJ2-1; D might be TRBD1 (6 bases). Germline CDR1 reads MNHEY; CDR2 reads SMNVEV (reference sequence). V was cut by 6 bases and J by 5 bases, with 17 bases left in between. This CDR3 region has 15 residues. This CDR3 reads CASSPPGTINNEQFF. CDR3 sequence (DNA): TGTGCCAGCAGCCCACCCGGGACAATTAACAATGAGCAGTTCTTC.

The V call is TRBV12-3 or TRBV12-4, the J call TRBJ1-1; weak D call: TRBD1 (6 bases). The CDR3 extends over 12 amino acids. V gave up 8 bases and J gave up 1 base, with 8 bases separating them. CDR3 bases: TGTGCCAGCCGGACAGCGAACACTGAAGCTTTCTTT. This translates into CASRTANTEAFF.

This chain links TRBV27 with TRBJ2-5, with D perhaps TRBD2 (7 bases). CDR1 and CDR2 from the germline V gene are MNHEY and SMNVEV (reference sequence). The CDR3 has 15 residues. V dropped 3 bases and J dropped 5 bases, with 16 bases sitting between them. The CDR3 DNA follows: TGTGCCAGCAGTTTGGGAGGGGGGGGCTGGGAGACCCAGTACTTC. Its protein is CASSLGGGGWETQYF.

The CDR3 loop reads CASSTTTRGITEAFF. The CDR3 DNA is TGCGCCAGCAGCACCACAACCCGGGGGATCACTGAAGCTTTCTTT. V and J are TRBV5-1 and TRBJ1-1; D is perhaps TRBD1 (5 bases). The V end was cut by 4 bases, the J end by 4 bases, with 17 bases between. The V gene's germline CDR1 is SGHRS and CDR2 YFSETQ. The length of the CDR3 is 15 residues.

This clone was seen more than once but under ten times. The chain employs TRBV4-1 and TRBJ1-1; D is ambiguous. V lost 8 bases, J lost 3 bases, and 7 bases lay in between. CDR1 is MGHRA, CDR2 YSYEKL, per germline. The CDR3 covers 11 residues. CDR3: CASRWDTEAFF. The CDR3 coding sequence is TGCGCCAGCCGTTGGGACACTGAAGCTTTCTTT.

The V and J genes are TRBV12-3 or TRBV12-4 and TRBJ2-3; D not resolved. V was clipped by 3 bases and J by 8 bases, with 12 bases between them. The CDR3 extends over 13 amino acids. CDR3 region: CASSFGIAGTQYF. The CDR3 DNA sequence: TGTGCCAGCAGTTTTGGGATAGCCGGTACGCAGTATTTT.

V is TRBV10-3 and J is TRBJ1-1, with D possibly matching TRBD1 (5 bases). The CDR3 has 14 amino acids. Germline V gives CDR1 ENHRY, CDR2 SYGVKD. Trimming shortened V by 0 bases and J by 4 bases, and 9 bases separated the two germline ends. CDR3 loop: CAISESGVTTEAFF. CDR3 bases: TGTGCCATCAGTGAGTCGGGGGTAACCACTGAAGCTTTCTTT.

CDR3 region: CATSALAKNIQYF. As DNA, the CDR3 is TGTGCCACCAGCGCCTTGGCCAAAAACATTCAGTACTTC. The chain is built from TRBV15 and TRBJ2-4, with D unresolved. This CDR3 spans 13 amino acids. The germline CDR1 and CDR2 sequences are LNHNV and YYDKDF (reference sequence). Deletions cut 5 bases from V and 1 base from J, with 6 bases between. Full variable domain (missing parts from reference TRBV15 and TRBJ2-4): DAMVIQNPRYQVTQFGKPVTLSCSQTLNHNVMYWYQQKSSQAPKLLFHYYDKDFNNEADTPDNFQSRRPNTSFCFLDIRSPGLGDTAMYLCATSALAKNIQYFGAGTRLSVL.

The chain links TRBV30 to TRBJ1-4; no reliable D call. There are 13 residues in the CDR3. Between the trimmed V and J ends, which lost 3 bases and 7 bases, there was a span of 12 bases. Germline CDR1 reads GTSNPN; CDR2 reads SVGIG (reference sequence). The CDR3 nucleotides read TGTGCCTGGAGAGCTCAGCCTAGTGAAAAACTGTTTTTT. Translation: CAWRAQPSEKLFF.

This chain links TRBV12-3 or TRBV12-4 with TRBJ2-5; no firm D call. The CDR3 sequence is 11 residues long. V lost 5 bases to trimming and J lost 5 bases, with 6 bases between them. The CDR3 nucleotides read TGTGCCAGCAGTGGCTTGGAGACCCAGTACTTC. It specifies CASSGLETQYF.

The V and J genes are TRBV6-2 or TRBV6-3 and TRBJ1-1; D remains unclear. Germline loops: CDR1 MNHEY, CDR2 SVGEGT. Trimming shortened V by 6 bases and J by 4 bases, and 18 bases separated the two germline ends. There are 15 residues in the CDR3. The DNA of the CDR3 is TGTGCCAGCAGCCCCTTCGTCGTATGGACCACTGAAGCTTTCTTT. Amino acid sequence: CASSPFVVWTTEAFF.

This chain connects TRBV24-1 to TRBJ2-1; weak D call: TRBD2 (6 bases). The CDR3 spans 17 residues. The ends were cut back, 4 bases at V and 9 bases at J, with 24 bases in the middle. Germline assignment: CDR1 KGHDR and CDR2 SFDVKD. The CDR3 DNA is TGTGCCACCAGTGAGCTACCGGTTGGCGGGAACACAGGTGAGCAGTTCTTC. Its translation: CATSELPVGGNTGEQFF.

This chain links TRBV2 with TRBJ1-6; TRBD1 agrees at 7 bases. This CDR3 spans 14 amino acids. In germline, CDR1 is SNHLY, CDR2 FYNNEI. The V segment lost 8 bases and the J segment 0 bases; nucleotides outside the gene matches: 1. The CDR3 DNA is TGTGCCAGCGGACAGGTCTCCTATAATTCACCCCTCCACTTT. Translated: CASGQVSYNSPLHF.

The rearrangement uses TRBV10-1 and TRBJ1-1; perhaps TRBD1 as D (5 bases). With 11 bases removed from V and 1 base from J, the gap between germline ends came to 14 bases. Germline V CDR1 and CDR2: WNHNN, SYGVQD (reference sequence). This CDR3 has 13 amino acids. The CDR3 bases are TGCGCCGCCTCCGTGGGGCCGAACACTGAAGCTTTCTTT. It translates to CAASVGPNTEAFF.

The gene calls are TRBV7-2 and TRBJ1-2; 8 nucleotides line up with TRBD1. CDR3 size: 14 residues. The V gene's germline CDR1 is SGHTA and CDR2 FQGNSA. Trimming removed 6 bases from V and 4 bases from J; junction bases left unmatched: 7. For the CDR3, the DNA is TGTGCCAGCAGTTTCGGACAGGGAGGCTATGGCTACACCTTC. Translating gives CASSFGQGGYGYTF.

The chain uses TRBV18 and TRBJ1-1, with 7 bases matching TRBD1. V gave up 0 bases and J gave up 5 bases; unmatched junction bases: 9. The CDR3 runs to 16 residues. The germline gives CDR1 KGHSH, CDR2 LQKENI. DNA of the CDR3: TGTGCCAGCTCACCACCGCTTACAGGGGCGAGGACTGAAGCTTTCTTT. It encodes CASSPPLTGARTEAFF.

A remark on this clone: Other DNA sequences of this sample code for an identical CDR3. The V call is TRBV6-5, the J call TRBJ1-2; the match to TRBD1 covers 7 bases. Germline assignment: CDR1 MNHEY and CDR2 SVGAGI. Trimming took 7 bases from V and 4 from J; bases not matched to a gene: 3. The CDR3 is 12 residues long. CDR3 residues: CASTRTGYGYTF. The CDR3 DNA sequence: TGTGCCAGCACCCGGACAGGCTATGGCTACACCTTC.

J is TRBJ1-5 and V is TRBV6-5; 7 bases match TRBD1. V gave up 5 bases and J gave up 1 base; unmatched junction bases: 2. CDR1 and CDR2 from the germline V gene are MNHEY and SVGAGI. The CDR3 length is 14 residues. In DNA, the CDR3 is TGTGCCAGCAGTCGACAGGGAAGCAATCAGCCCCAGCATTTT. Translation: CASSRQGSNQPQHF.

The genes are TRBV4-1 and TRBJ1-4; TRBD1 aligns across 10 bases. The V segment lost 4 bases and the J segment 5 bases; nucleotides outside the gene matches: 16. Germline lookup yields CDR1 MGHRA and CDR2 YSYEKL. CDR3 length equals 19 residues. The CDR3 here is CASSPTGTGVYSPNEKLFF. CDR3 sequence (DNA): TGCGCCAGCAGCCCAACCGGGACAGGGGTATATTCCCCGAATGAAAAACTGTTTTTT.

This chain connects TRBV14 to TRBJ1-6; D may be TRBD1 (6 bases). The CDR3 extends over 16 amino acids. The germline V gene has CDR1 SGHDN and CDR2 FVKESK. V was clipped by 6 bases and J by 0 bases, with 12 bases between them. The CDR3 bases are TGTGCCAGCAGACCCGGACAGAGCTCCTATAATTCACCCCTCCACTTT. Protein sequence: CASRPGQSSYNSPLHF.

J is TRBJ2-6 and V is TRBV27, with 7 bases matching TRBD1. Germline values: CDR1 MNHEY, CDR2 SMNVEV (reference sequence). The trim removed 2 bases at V and 0 bases at J, leaving 7 bases unmatched. The CDR3 extends over 18 amino acids. CDR3 in DNA: TGTGCCAGCAGTTTAGGGCAGGGGGTATTCTCTGGGGCCAACGTCCTGACTTTC. This encodes CASSLGQGVFSGANVLTF.

CDR3 in DNA: TGCGCCAGCAGCCAAGTGCAGAGCTCCTACAATGAGCAGTTCTTC. Translating gives CASSQVQSSYNEQFF. The chain uses TRBV4-1 and TRBJ2-1; D is unclear. From germline, CDR1 is MGHRA and CDR2 YSYEKL. The V end lost 1 base, the J end lost 0 bases, and 7 bases lay between the germline ends. The CDR3 has 15 amino acids.

This rearrangement joins TRBV7-2 to TRBJ1-2; TRBD1 matches at 7 bases. With 5 bases clipped from V and 5 bases from J, the junction kept 5 bases outside the gene matches. The germline V gene has CDR1 SGHTA and CDR2 FQGNSA. This CDR3 contains 13 residues. The CDR3, as DNA: TGTGCCAGCAGCCTCCAGGGGGAGTATGGCTACACCTTC. Translated: CASSLQGEYGYTF.

The chain has TRBV5-1 and TRBJ2-5; D gene uncertain. Looked up from germline, CDR1 is SGHRS and CDR2 is YFSETQ. The CDR3 extends over 14 amino acids. Deletions cut 2 bases from V and 1 base from J, with 9 bases between. Here the CDR3 DNA reads TGCGCCAGCAGCTTTGTTCCCTCCCAAGAGACCCAGTACTTC. Its protein product is CASSFVPSQETQYF.